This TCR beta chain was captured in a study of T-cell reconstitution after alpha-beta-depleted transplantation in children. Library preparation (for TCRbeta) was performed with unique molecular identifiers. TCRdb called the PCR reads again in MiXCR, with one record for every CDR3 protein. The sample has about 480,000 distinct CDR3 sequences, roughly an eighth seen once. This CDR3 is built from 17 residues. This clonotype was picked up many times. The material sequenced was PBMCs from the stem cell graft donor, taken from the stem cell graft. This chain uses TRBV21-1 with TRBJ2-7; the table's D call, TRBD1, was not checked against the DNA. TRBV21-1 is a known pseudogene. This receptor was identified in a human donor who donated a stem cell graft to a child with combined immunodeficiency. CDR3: CASSKAERTGGAEGQYF. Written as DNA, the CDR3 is TGTGCCAGCAGCAAAGCGGAGAGGACAGGGGGCGCAGAAGGGCAGTACTTC.